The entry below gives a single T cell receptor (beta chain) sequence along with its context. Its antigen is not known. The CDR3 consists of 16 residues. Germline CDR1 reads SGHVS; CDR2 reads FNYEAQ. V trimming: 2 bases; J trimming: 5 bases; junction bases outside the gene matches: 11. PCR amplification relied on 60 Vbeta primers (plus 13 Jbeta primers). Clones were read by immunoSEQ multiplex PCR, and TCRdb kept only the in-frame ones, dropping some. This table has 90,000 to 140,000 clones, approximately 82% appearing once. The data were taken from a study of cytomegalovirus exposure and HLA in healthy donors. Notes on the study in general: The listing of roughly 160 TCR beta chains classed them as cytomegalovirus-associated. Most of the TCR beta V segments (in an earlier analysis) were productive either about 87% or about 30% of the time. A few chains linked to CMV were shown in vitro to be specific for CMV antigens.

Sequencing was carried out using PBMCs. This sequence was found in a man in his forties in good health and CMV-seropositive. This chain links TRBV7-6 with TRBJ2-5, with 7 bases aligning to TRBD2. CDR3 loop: CASSLRGGIRGETQYF. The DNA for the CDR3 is TGTGCCAGCAGCTTACGGGGAGGGATACGGGGCGAGACCCAGTACTTC.